The clone carrying this T cell receptor (beta chain) was recorded a few times. Its antigen remains unknown. A universal primer site came from template switching; cDNA carried unique molecular identifiers. TCRdb reprocessed the 5' RACE reads via MiXCR and lists one record per CDR3 protein. The sample has some 570,000 distinct CDR3 sequences; about 22% are singletons. The data are from a study of identical twins. Study observations and caveats: Invariant MAIT and iNKT cells could partly confound zero-insertion analyses. The same donors were not followed; conclusions instead depended on cross-sectional statistical analysis.

Trimming at V came to 2 bases and at J to 1 base, leaving 3 bases not matched to a gene. Looked up from germline, CDR1 is ENHRY and CDR2 is SYGVKD. The CDR3 length is 17 residues. The same sample was also used in a study of yellow fever vaccine responses in identical twins.

Material for sequencing was CD4+ T cells sorted from blood. The chain combines TRBV10-3 with TRBJ2-2; 11 bases fit TRBD2. This sequence was found in a young woman in good health. The CDR3: CAISETGLAGNTGELFF. The CDR3 DNA follows: TGTGCCATCAGTGAGACCGGACTAGCGGGGAACACCGGGGAGCTGTTTTTT.